The rows below give T cell receptor beta chains drawn from one sample of a study of cytomegalovirus exposure and HLA in healthy donors. The protocol was immunoSEQ multiplex PCR, while the TCRdb copy is restricted to in-frame clones and leaves out a portion. The sample has 150,000 to 200,000 clones; 75% to 90% are singletons. The sample was PBMCs. These receptor sequences come from a human donor in good health. The CDR3 runs from the conserved cysteine through the conserved F or W. A D gene is named only where the DNA matches it firmly. Size values are once, few and many counts, or a class for expanded clones, and some rows have none.

V	D	size	J	CDR3	DNA
TRBV2	TRBD1	.	TRBJ2-3	CASSDRDRGGGTQYF	TGTGCCAGCAGTGACCGGGACAGGGGGGGAGGTACGCAGTATTTT
TRBV7-9	.	.	TRBJ2-7	CASSLSDGRAYEQYF	TGTGCCAGCAGCTTATCAGATGGGCGGGCCTACGAGCAGTACTTC
TRBV7-3	TRBD2	.	TRBJ2-5	CASSLSGLAGGKETQYF	TGTGCCAGCAGCTTAAGCGGCCTAGCGGGGGGAAAAGAGACCCAGTACTTC
TRBV7-2	TRBD1	.	TRBJ1-6	CASSARQGSSYNSPLHF	TGTGCCAGCAGCGCGCGACAGGGGTCGTCCTATAATTCACCCCTCCACTTT
TRBV27	TRBD2	.	TRBJ2-3	CASRVAGGDTQYF	TGTGCCAGCAGGGTAGCGGGAGGAGATACGCAGTATTTT
TRBV5-1	.	.	TRBJ1-4	CASSPATGTPEKLFF	TGCGCCAGCAGCCCAGCGACAGGAACACCTGAAAAACTGTTTTTT
TRBV5-1	TRBD1	.	TRBJ2-3	CASIGQGTDTQYF	TGCGCCAGCATAGGACAGGGCACAGATACGCAGTATTTT
TRBV9	.	.	TRBJ1-2	CASSVEAAENYGYTF	TGTGCCAGCAGCGTAGAGGCGGCCGAGAACTATGGCTACACCTTC
TRBV7-3	.	.	TRBJ1-6	CASSQDGNSPLHF	TGTGCCAGCAGTCAAGACGGGAATTCACCCCTCCACTTT
TRBV7-6	TRBD1	.	TRBJ1-2	CASSTGMGQGNYGYTF	TGTGCCAGCAGCACGGGCATGGGACAGGGCAACTATGGCTACACCTTC
TRBV7-2	.	.	TRBJ1-1	CASSRGENTEAFF	TGTGCCAGCAGCCGGGGAGAGAACACTGAAGCTTTCTTT
TRBV5-6	TRBD1	.	TRBJ2-4	CASSFETGGSNIQYF	TGTGCCAGCAGCTTTGAGACAGGGGGCTCAAACATTCAGTACTTC
TRBV29-1	TRBD2	.	TRBJ2-3	CSVVRTSGGGGTDTQYF	TGCAGCGTTGTAAGGACTAGCGGGGGGGGAGGCACAGATACGCAGTATTTT
TRBV29-1	.	.	TRBJ2-1	CSARKDLGAEQFF	TGCAGCGCCAGAAAAGACTTAGGGGCTGAGCAGTTCTTC
TRBV6-5	TRBD1	.	TRBJ1-2	CASSYGDSLSNYGYTF	TGTGCCAGCAGTTACGGGGACAGCTTATCCAACTATGGCTACACCTTC
TRBV5-4	.	few	TRBJ2-7	CASSLGPGGQPYEQYF	TGTGCCAGCAGCTTGGGGCCGGGGGGACAACCCTACGAGCAGTACTTC
TRBV9	TRBD2	once	TRBJ2-2	CASSVAGGRTGELFF	TGTGCCAGCAGCGTAGCGGGAGGCCGAACCGGGGAGCTGTTTTTT
TRBV19	.	.	TRBJ2-7	CASSIGPAFSVYEQYF	TGTGCCAGTAGTATAGGCCCCGCTTTCTCAGTCTACGAGCAGTACTTC
TRBV6-1	.	.	TRBJ2-7	CVSSERGISYEQYF	TGTGTCAGCAGTGAAAGGGGGATCTCCTACGAGCAGTACTTC
TRBV5-1	TRBD1	.	TRBJ1-1	CASSQDRGRTEAFF	TGCGCCAGCAGCCAGGACAGGGGGCGGACTGAAGCTTTCTTT
TRBV6-5	TRBD1	.	TRBJ1-2	CASRETGTANYGYTF	TGTGCCAGCAGAGAGACAGGGACCGCTAACTATGGCTACACCTTC
TRBV6-1	.	.	TRBJ1-1	CASSEAGQTAEAFF	TGTGCCAGCAGTGAGGCCGGACAGACCGCTGAAGCTTTCTTT
TRBV19	TRBD1	.	TRBJ2-5	CASDRQGGFETQYF	TGTGCCAGTGACCGACAGGGTGGGTTTGAGACCCAGTACTTC